A single sample gave rise to the 20 T cell receptor beta chains below, sequenced in a study of CD8+ T cells in alopecia areata. RNA was isolated and reverse transcribed to cDNA, the sequencing template. Assay: immunoSEQ multiplex PCR; the TCRdb copy retains only in-frame clones and omits some. Here the sample spans about 110,000 clones, under 65% being singletons. Sequenced sample: NKG2D-low CD8+ T cells sorted from blood. The receptors were gathered from a human donor with alopecia areata.

This clone showed up just a few times. An end of the junction does not agree with germline; a read error may underlie this. The genes are TRBV29-1 and TRBJ2-1; D gene uncertain. This CDR3 has 14 residues. Germline V CDR1 and CDR2: SQVTM, ANQGSEA. Here the CDR3 reads CSVEGVFSSNEQFF. As DNA, the CDR3 is TGCAGCGTTGAAGGAGTCTTCTCCTCCAATGAGCAGTTCTTC.

V gene TRBV27 combines with J gene TRBJ2-7; a weak D match, TRBD2 (5 bases). Trimming left V 2 bases short and J 0 bases short, with 11 bases between. CDR3 length: 15 amino acids. Germline assignment: CDR1 MNHEY and CDR2 SMNVEV (reference sequence). CDR3 loop: CASSLRTGVSYEQYF. In DNA form, the CDR3 reads TGTGCCAGCAGTTTACGGACCGGGGTCTCCTACGAGCAGTACTTC.

V is TRBV15 and J is TRBJ2-7, with TRBD1 matching 7 bases. The V gene end was trimmed by 3 bases and the J gene end by 3 bases; junction bases not matched to a gene: 8. Per germline, CDR1 LNHNV and CDR2 YYDKDF (reference sequence). The CDR3 extends over 15 amino acids. CDR3 DNA: TGTGCCACCAGCAGTGAGGAGACAGGGTTCTACGAGCAGTACTTC. Its translation: CATSSEETGFYEQYF.

Only one count was recorded for this clone. This chain links TRBV27 with TRBJ2-7; TRBD2 matches at 8 bases. Germline values: CDR1 MNHEY, CDR2 SMNVEV (reference sequence). The trim removed 8 bases at V and 6 bases at J, leaving 18 bases unmatched. This CDR3 comprises 16 residues. Here the CDR3 reads CASSRIGLATICEQYF. Here the CDR3 DNA reads TGTGCCAGCTCCCGTATCGGACTAGCAACGATCTGCGAGCAGTACTTC.

The rearrangement uses TRBV28 and TRBJ2-7; D remains ambiguous. The CDR3 is 12 residues long. The germline CDR1 and CDR2 sequences are MDHEN and SYDVKM. V was clipped by 6 bases and J by 2 bases, with 8 bases between them. The CDR3 protein is CASSPSAYEQYF. The CDR3 DNA reads as TGTGCCAGCAGCCCGTCCGCCTACGAGCAGTACTTC.

On this clone: This specimen includes other DNA sequences encoding the same CDR3. CDR3 loop: CASGLGHTEAFF. CDR3 DNA sequence: TGTGCTAGTGGTTTGGGGCACACTGAAGCTTTCTTT. The rearrangement uses TRBV12-5 and TRBJ1-1; unclear D gene. This CDR3 has 12 residues. Per the germline V gene, CDR1 is LGHNT and CDR2 is FRNRAP. With 1 base removed from V and 3 bases from J, the gap between germline ends came to 3 bases.

The J gene is TRBJ2-5, the V gene TRBV6-5, with 7 positions matching TRBD2. This CDR3 has 14 amino acids. J lost 5 bases, V lost 6 bases, and 9 bases had no gene match. The germline V gene encodes CDR1 MNHEY and CDR2 SVGAGI. CDR3 amino acids: CASRLASGVETQYF. In DNA, the CDR3 is TGTGCCAGCAGACTAGCGTCCGGGGTGGAGACCCAGTACTTC.

The rearrangement links TRBV14 to TRBJ1-1; D not resolved. This CDR3 has 13 amino acids. Looked up from germline, CDR1 is SGHDN and CDR2 is FVKESK. Between the trimmed V and J ends, which lost 1 base and 4 bases, there was a span of 7 bases. The CDR3 protein is CASSQGWGTEAFF. The CDR3 region has the DNA TGTGCCAGCAGCCAAGGTTGGGGCACTGAAGCTTTCTTT.

The chain couples TRBV27 to TRBJ2-1; 10 bases line up with TRBD2. Looked up from germline, CDR1 is MNHEY and CDR2 is SMNVEV (reference sequence). This CDR3 comprises 15 residues. The ends lost 2 bases at V and 6 bases at J; junction bases unmatched: 4. CDR3 loop: CASSLMSSGSNEQFF. The CDR3 nucleotides are TGTGCCAGCAGTTTAATGTCTAGCGGGAGCAATGAGCAGTTCTTC.

J is TRBJ2-3 and V is TRBV4-2, with D perhaps TRBD2 (6 bases). The CDR3 spans 17 residues. Trimming took off 0 bases at V and 0 bases at J, with 13 bases between the two ends. Germline CDR1 LGHNA, CDR2 YNFKEQ. The CDR3 loop is CASSQDKRESSTDTQYF. The DNA of the CDR3 is TGTGCCAGCAGCCAAGATAAACGGGAGAGTAGCACAGATACGCAGTATTTT.

CDR3 in amino acids: CASSAFGQGNYGYTF. Here the CDR3 DNA reads TGTGCCAGCAGCGCCTTCGGACAGGGGAACTATGGCTACACCTTC. This chain joins TRBV14 and TRBJ1-2, with TRBD1 matching over 9 bases. The germline gives CDR1 SGHDN, CDR2 FVKESK. This CDR3 is 15 amino acids long. V gave up 5 bases and J gave up 2 bases; unmatched junction bases: 6.

The chain is built from TRBV11-2 and TRBJ2-5; TRBD2 agrees at 8 bases. CDR1 is SGHAT and CDR2 is FQNNGV in the germline V gene. V shed 0 bases and J 2 bases; nucleotides not matched to a gene: 2. The CDR3 runs to 15 residues. For the CDR3, the DNA is TGTGCCAGCAGCTTAGAGGCTAGCGGGCAAGAGACCCAGTACTTC. Its protein is CASSLEASGQETQYF.

The chain is built from TRBV28 and TRBJ1-1; D uncertain. Trimming cost V 3 bases and J 6 bases, with 5 bases left between them. Germline V CDR1 and CDR2: MDHEN, SYDVKM. The CDR3 runs 11 residues. The CDR3 DNA is TGTGCCAGCAGTTTCATGGCTGAAGCTTTCTTT. Protein product: CASSFMAEAFF.

This chain joins TRBV27 and TRBJ2-1; a weak D match, TRBD2 (6 bases). CDR1 is MNHEY, CDR2 SMNVEV, per germline (reference sequence). The V end was cut by 4 bases, the J end by 7 bases, with 14 bases between. The CDR3 loop spans 14 amino acids. In DNA, the CDR3 is TGTGCCAGCAGTTACGGGAGCTTGAGTAATGAGCAGTTCTTC. Translating gives CASSYGSLSNEQFF.

This clone has only a few counts. The chain uses TRBV29-1 and TRBJ1-1, with 8 positions matching TRBD1. Germline values: CDR1 SQVTM, CDR2 ANQGSEA. There are 14 residues in the CDR3. V was clipped by 7 bases and J by 0 bases; unmatched bases: 7. The CDR3 DNA reads as TGCAGCGGCTTGACAGGGGCGATGAACACTGAAGCTTTCTTT. Protein sequence: CSGLTGAMNTEAFF.

The chain combines TRBV9 with TRBJ1-4; TRBD1 aligns across 7 bases. The CDR3 has 14 amino acids. CDR1 SGDLS and CDR2 YYNGEE come from the germline V gene. Germline trimming cut 3 bases from V and 5 bases from J; bases unmatched to any gene: 4. The CDR3 DNA is TGTGCCAGCAGCGCGGGACAGTCGAATGAAAAACTGTTTTTT. Its translation: CASSAGQSNEKLFF.

The rearrangement joins TRBV5-1 to TRBJ1-1; D may be TRBD1 (5 bases). CDR1 SGHRS and CDR2 YFSETQ come from the germline V gene. Trimming shortened V by 0 bases and J by 4 bases, and 10 bases separated the two germline ends. This CDR3 comprises 14 residues. CDR3 residues: CASSLDSQGTEAFF. The CDR3 DNA is TGCGCCAGCAGCTTGGACAGCCAGGGCACTGAAGCTTTCTTT.

The chain has TRBV7-2 and TRBJ2-5; TRBD1 might be the D (6 bases). V was clipped by 2 bases and J by 3 bases, with 7 bases between them. The CDR3 totals 13 residues. CDR1 is SGHTA, CDR2 FQGNSA, per germline. Here the CDR3 reads CASSLNREETQYF. CDR3 bases: TGTGCCAGCAGCTTAAACAGGGAAGAGACCCAGTACTTC.

The CDR3 DNA sequence: TGTGCCAGCTCACCCCGGGGGGTAGCGGGATATAGCGATGAGCAGTTCTTC. It yields the protein CASSPRGVAGYSDEQFF. This chain uses TRBV18 with TRBJ2-1, with 8 bases fitting TRBD2. This CDR3 has 17 residues. Germline CDR1 reads KGHSH; CDR2 reads LQKENI. J lost 8 bases, V lost 3 bases, and 15 bases had no gene match. Complete variable domain (other parts from reference TRBV18 and TRBJ2-1): NAGVMQNPRHLVRRRGQEARLRCSPMKGHSHVYWYRQLPEEGLKFMVYLQKENIIDESGMPKERFSAEFPKEGPSILRIQQVVRGDSAAYFCASSPRGVAGYSDEQFFGPGTRLTVL.

The DNA for the CDR3 is TGTGCCAGCAGCCAATACGACACTGAAGCTTTCTTT. This gives the protein CASSQYDTEAFF. The V call is TRBV14, the J call TRBJ1-1, with D unresolved. CDR1 is SGHDN and CDR2 is FVKESK in the germline V gene. V dropped 2 bases and J dropped 3 bases, with 4 bases sitting between them. The length of the CDR3 is 12 residues.